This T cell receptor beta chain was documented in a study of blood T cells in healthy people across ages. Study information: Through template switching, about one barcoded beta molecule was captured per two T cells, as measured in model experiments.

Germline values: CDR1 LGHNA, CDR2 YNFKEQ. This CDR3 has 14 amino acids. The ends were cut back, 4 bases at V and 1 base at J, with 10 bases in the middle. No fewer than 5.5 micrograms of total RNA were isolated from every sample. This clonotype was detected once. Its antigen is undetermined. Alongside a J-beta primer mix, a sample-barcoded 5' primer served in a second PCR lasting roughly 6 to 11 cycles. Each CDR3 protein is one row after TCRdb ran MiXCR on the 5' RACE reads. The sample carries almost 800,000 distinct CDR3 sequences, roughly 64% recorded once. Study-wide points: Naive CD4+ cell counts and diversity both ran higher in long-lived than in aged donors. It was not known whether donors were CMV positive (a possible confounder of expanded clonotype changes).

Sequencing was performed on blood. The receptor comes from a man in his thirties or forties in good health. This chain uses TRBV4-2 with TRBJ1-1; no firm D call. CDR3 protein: CASSPDEGNTEAFF. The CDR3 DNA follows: TGTGCCAGCAGCCCCGACGAAGGGAACACTGAAGCTTTCTTT.